A selection of T cell receptor beta chains follows, all from one sample in a study of T cell responses to AZD1222 COVID-19 vaccine. TCRdb's copy holds only in-frame clones and misses some; the assay was immunoSEQ multiplex PCR. The table records over 100,000 clones, about 94% of them present only once. Sequenced here: peripheral blood, sampled on day 0 of AZD1222 vaccination. These receptors originate from an adult in good health. Each CDR3 is given with its conserved first and last residue. Each record gives: V gene, clone size, J gene, D gene, CDR3 protein, CDR3 DNA. A D gene is named only where the DNA matches it firmly. The size field is filled for only some rows; it gives once, few, many or a size class.

V gene: TRBV5-1; clone size: .; J gene: TRBJ1-5; D gene: .; CDR3 protein: CASSLRAGQPQHF; CDR3 DNA: TGCGCCAGCAGCTTGCGAGCGGGTCAGCCCCAGCATTTT
V gene: TRBV11-3; clone size: .; J gene: TRBJ1-6; D gene: TRBD1; CDR3 protein: CASRSLPGTGDKRPLHF; CDR3 DNA: TGTGCCAGCAGGTCGCTACCCGGGACAGGGGACAAAAGGCCCCTCCACTTT
V gene: TRBV19; clone size: .; J gene: TRBJ1-2; D gene: .; CDR3 protein: CASSTPRLVYTF; CDR3 DNA: TGTGCCAGTAGTACTCCCCGCCTGGTTTACACCTTC
V gene: TRBV28; clone size: .; J gene: TRBJ1-5; D gene: .; CDR3 protein: CASTEEGDQPQHF; CDR3 DNA: TGTGCCAGCACTGAGGAGGGAGATCAGCCCCAGCATTTT
V gene: TRBV30; clone size: .; J gene: TRBJ1-2; D gene: TRBD1; CDR3 protein: CAWTSPRTGINYGYTF; CDR3 DNA: TGTGCCTGGACCTCACCGAGGACAGGGATCAACTATGGCTACACCTTC
V gene: TRBV7-9; clone size: .; J gene: TRBJ1-3; D gene: .; CDR3 protein: CASSRSGAPGNTIYF; CDR3 DNA: TGTGCCAGCTCGCGAAGTGGAGCCCCTGGAAACACCATATATTTT
V gene: TRBV4-2; clone size: once; J gene: TRBJ2-1; D gene: TRBD2; CDR3 protein: CASSQAQREGNNEQFF; CDR3 DNA: TGTGCCAGCAGCCAAGCTCAGCGGGAGGGAAACAATGAGCAGTTCTTC
V gene: TRBV5-5; clone size: .; J gene: TRBJ2-4; D gene: .; CDR3 protein: CASRSGTLKNIQYF; CDR3 DNA: TGTGCCAGCAGGTCCGGGACACTCAAAAACATTCAGTACTTC
V gene: TRBV2; clone size: once; J gene: TRBJ2-3; D gene: TRBD2; CDR3 protein: CASTLAGAADTQYF; CDR3 DNA: TGTGCCAGCACTTTAGCGGGAGCGGCAGATACGCAGTATTTT
V gene: TRBV19; clone size: .; J gene: TRBJ2-1; D gene: .; CDR3 protein: CASSSYNEQFF; CDR3 DNA: TGTGCCAGTAGTAGCTACAATGAGCAGTTCTTC
V gene: TRBV7-9; clone size: once; J gene: TRBJ2-1; D gene: .; CDR3 protein: CASSLGGPNEQFF; CDR3 DNA: TGTGCCAGCAGCTTAGGCGGGCCCAATGAGCAGTTCTTC
V gene: TRBV9; clone size: .; J gene: TRBJ2-7; D gene: TRBD1; CDR3 protein: CASSVDTGGRKQYF; CDR3 DNA: TGTGCCAGCAGCGTAGATACAGGGGGCAGGAAGCAGTACTTC
V gene: TRBV28; clone size: .; J gene: TRBJ2-3; D gene: .; CDR3 protein: CASSFAGLTDTQYF; CDR3 DNA: TGTGCCAGCAGTTTCGCGGGGCTCACAGATACGCAGTATTTT
V gene: TRBV27; clone size: .; J gene: TRBJ2-1; D gene: .; CDR3 protein: CASGSYNEQFF; CDR3 DNA: TGTGCCAGCGGATCATACAATGAGCAGTTCTTC
V gene: TRBV2; clone size: .; J gene: TRBJ2-1; D gene: TRBD2; CDR3 protein: CASSDSGGLYNEQFF; CDR3 DNA: TGTGCCAGCAGTGATTCGGGGGGTTTGTACAATGAGCAGTTCTTC
V gene: TRBV6-5; clone size: .; J gene: TRBJ1-6; D gene: .; CDR3 protein: CASNLGQLNSPLHF; CDR3 DNA: TGTGCCAGCAATCTCGGGCAGTTGAATTCACCCCTCCACTTT
V gene: TRBV15; clone size: .; J gene: TRBJ2-1; D gene: .; CDR3 protein: CATSQGNSNEQFF; CDR3 DNA: TGTGCCACGTCCCAGGGGAATTCCAATGAGCAGTTCTTC
V gene: TRBV11-3; clone size: .; J gene: TRBJ2-5; D gene: .; CDR3 protein: CASSRTRQETQYF; CDR3 DNA: TGTGCCAGCAGTCGGACCCGTCAAGAGACCCAGTACTTC
V gene: TRBV5-6; clone size: .; J gene: TRBJ2-2; D gene: .; CDR3 protein: CASSLRDSNTGELFF; CDR3 DNA: TGTGCCAGCAGCTTAAGGGATTCGAACACCGGGGAGCTGTTTTTT
V gene: TRBV24-1; clone size: .; J gene: TRBJ1-2; D gene: .; CDR3 protein: CATRDSGRTYTF; CDR3 DNA: TGTGCCACCAGGGACTCGGGGCGAACCTACACCTTC
V gene: TRBV11-1; clone size: few; J gene: TRBJ1-1; D gene: TRBD1; CDR3 protein: CASSSEGTASDAFF; CDR3 DNA: TGTGCCAGCAGCTCTGAGGGGACAGCGAGTGATGCTTTCTTT
V gene: TRBV28; clone size: once; J gene: TRBJ1-5; D gene: TRBD1; CDR3 protein: CASSPSGQGYSNQPQHF; CDR3 DNA: TGTGCCAGCAGTCCTTCTGGACAGGGCTATAGCAATCAGCCCCAGCATTTT
V gene: TRBV7-8; clone size: .; J gene: TRBJ2-2; D gene: .; CDR3 protein: CASSPQPTPNTGELFF; CDR3 DNA: TGTGCCAGCAGCCCCCAGCCGACTCCTAACACCGGGGAGCTGTTTTTT
V gene: TRBV28; clone size: few; J gene: TRBJ1-5; D gene: .; CDR3 protein: CASSLGVNQPQHF; CDR3 DNA: TGTGCCAGCAGTTTAGGAGTTAATCAGCCCCAGCATTTT
V gene: TRBV7-9; clone size: .; J gene: TRBJ1-3; D gene: .; CDR3 protein: CASSLAVGPSSGNTIYF; CDR3 DNA: TGTGCCAGCAGCTTAGCGGTGGGACCGAGCTCTGGAAACACCATATATTTT
V gene: TRBV9; clone size: .; J gene: TRBJ2-1; D gene: .; CDR3 protein: CASSLEGRGPYLYNEQFF; CDR3 DNA: TGTGCCAGCAGCCTAGAGGGGAGGGGGCCCTACCTTTACAATGAGCAGTTCTTC
V gene: TRBV4-2; clone size: .; J gene: TRBJ2-3; D gene: TRBD2; CDR3 protein: CASSQGAGVGDTQYF; CDR3 DNA: TGTGCCAGCAGCCAAGGAGCGGGAGTGGGAGATACGCAGTATTTT
V gene: TRBV19; clone size: .; J gene: TRBJ1-4; D gene: .; CDR3 protein: CASSTDRMNEKLFF; CDR3 DNA: TGTGCCAGTAGTACCGACAGGATGAATGAAAAACTGTTTTTT
V gene: TRBV4-1; clone size: .; J gene: TRBJ2-6; D gene: .; CDR3 protein: CASSIRVGFSGANVLTF; CDR3 DNA: TGCGCCAGCAGCATCAGGGTTGGATTCTCTGGGGCCAACGTCCTGACTTTC
V gene: TRBV19; clone size: .; J gene: TRBJ2-1; D gene: TRBD2; CDR3 protein: CASRTSGLGEQFF; CDR3 DNA: TGTGCCAGTAGGACTAGCGGGTTGGGTGAGCAGTTCTTC
V gene: TRBV5-4; clone size: .; J gene: TRBJ2-3; D gene: TRBD2; CDR3 protein: CASRSGTSGADTQYF; CDR3 DNA: TGTGCCAGCAGATCCGGGACTAGCGGAGCGGATACGCAGTATTTT
V gene: TRBV7-8; clone size: .; J gene: TRBJ2-5; D gene: .; CDR3 protein: CASSLAGDTGGETQYF; CDR3 DNA: TGTGCCAGCAGCTTAGCGGGAGACACCGGAGGTGAGACCCAGTACTTC
V gene: TRBV19; clone size: .; J gene: TRBJ1-2; D gene: .; CDR3 protein: CASGRARGTGYTF; CDR3 DNA: TGTGCCAGTGGTAGGGCCCGGGGAACGGGCTACACCTTC
V gene: TRBV28; clone size: .; J gene: TRBJ1-5; D gene: .; CDR3 protein: CASSLGTLPQHF; CDR3 DNA: TGTGCCAGCAGTTTGGGGACTCTTCCCCAGCATTTT
V gene: TRBV24-1; clone size: .; J gene: TRBJ1-5; D gene: .; CDR3 protein: CATSDSTEKNQPQHF; CDR3 DNA: TGTGCCACCAGTGATTCTACAGAGAAAAATCAGCCCCAGCATTTT
V gene: TRBV2; clone size: .; J gene: TRBJ2-1; D gene: .; CDR3 protein: CASRNTEQFF; CDR3 DNA: TGTGCCAGCAGGAATACTGAGCAGTTCTTC
V gene: TRBV7-7; clone size: few; J gene: TRBJ2-1; D gene: .; CDR3 protein: CASSLGGSETNEQFF; CDR3 DNA: TGTGCTAGCAGCTTAGGGGGTAGCGAGACCAATGAGCAGTTCTTC
V gene: TRBV7-2; clone size: .; J gene: TRBJ2-1; D gene: .; CDR3 protein: CASSYWGVGSDEQFF; CDR3 DNA: TGTGCCAGCAGCTACTGGGGGGTCGGGAGTGATGAGCAGTTCTTC
V gene: TRBV6-1; clone size: .; J gene: TRBJ2-5; D gene: TRBD1; CDR3 protein: CASSEATGGQETQYF; CDR3 DNA: TGTGCCAGCAGTGAAGCGACAGGGGGACAAGAGACCCAGTACTTC
V gene: TRBV11-1; clone size: .; J gene: TRBJ2-7; D gene: TRBD2; CDR3 protein: CASSFSGRYEQYF; CDR3 DNA: TGTGCCAGCAGCTTCAGCGGGAGGTACGAGCAGTACTTC
V gene: TRBV9; clone size: .; J gene: TRBJ2-1; D gene: .; CDR3 protein: CASSAGSVTNEQFF; CDR3 DNA: TGTGCCAGCAGCGCTGGATCCGTTACCAATGAGCAGTTCTTC
V gene: TRBV7-9; clone size: few; J gene: TRBJ1-4; D gene: .; CDR3 protein: CASSLSEKLFF; CDR3 DNA: TGTGCCAGCAGCTTAAGTGAAAAACTGTTTTTT
V gene: TRBV27; clone size: .; J gene: TRBJ2-5; D gene: TRBD2; CDR3 protein: CASSWGLQETQYF; CDR3 DNA: TGTGCCAGCAGTTGGGGACTACAAGAGACCCAGTACTTC
V gene: TRBV27; clone size: .; J gene: TRBJ1-2; D gene: .; CDR3 protein: CASSSSANYGYTF; CDR3 DNA: TGTGCCAGCAGTTCAAGTGCTAACTATGGCTACACCTTC
V gene: TRBV29-1; clone size: few; J gene: TRBJ1-1; D gene: .; CDR3 protein: CSVDLGPENTEAFF; CDR3 DNA: TGCAGCGTTGATTTGGGACCAGAGAACACTGAAGCTTTCTTT
V gene: TRBV19; clone size: .; J gene: TRBJ2-2; D gene: .; CDR3 protein: CASTDRLNTGELFF; CDR3 DNA: TGTGCCAGTACGGACAGACTGAACACCGGGGAGCTGTTTTTT
V gene: TRBV29-1; clone size: .; J gene: TRBJ1-2; D gene: .; CDR3 protein: CSVEDIGVGYTF; CDR3 DNA: TGCAGCGTTGAAGACATTGGGGTTGGCTACACCTTC
V gene: TRBV7-8; clone size: .; J gene: TRBJ1-1; D gene: .; CDR3 protein: CASSSGGGTLGTEAFF; CDR3 DNA: TGTGCCAGCAGCTCTGGTGGGGGGACCTTGGGCACTGAAGCTTTCTTT
V gene: TRBV9; clone size: .; J gene: TRBJ2-5; D gene: .; CDR3 protein: CASSPSLGAETQYF; CDR3 DNA: TGTGCCAGCAGCCCTTCTTTGGGGGCAGAGACCCAGTACTTC
V gene: TRBV27; clone size: .; J gene: TRBJ2-7; D gene: .; CDR3 protein: CASRLRSSYEQYF; CDR3 DNA: TGTGCCAGCAGGTTAAGGAGCTCCTACGAGCAGTACTTC
V gene: TRBV5-1; clone size: .; J gene: TRBJ2-2; D gene: TRBD2; CDR3 protein: CASSPGTSPLGGELFF; CDR3 DNA: TGCGCCAGCAGCCCCGGGACTAGCCCCTTGGGCGGGGAGCTGTTTTTT
V gene: TRBV28; clone size: .; J gene: TRBJ2-1; D gene: TRBD1; CDR3 protein: CASTSGTGDTNEQFF; CDR3 DNA: TGTGCCAGCACTTCCGGGACAGGGGACACCAATGAGCAGTTCTTC